This entry lists 13 T cell receptor beta chains sequenced from one sample in a study of breast tumors, draining lymph nodes, adjacent tissues. MiXCR, applied by TCRdb to the multiplex PCR reads, yields one record per CDR3 protein. The sample holds 180,000 or so distinct CDR3 sequences, 33% seen once. Breast cancer patients provided tissue from their axillary draining lymph nodes. Sequencing was done on a sample of axillary lymph node tissue. The source is a female donor with breast cancer. Some clones in this sample may be carry-over from other donors' samples.

In this sample, this clonotype turned up many times. The CDR3 loop is CATSQGFTLFF. CDR3 nucleotides: TGTGCCACCTCGCAGGGCTTTACGCTGTTCTTC. The J gene is TRBJ2-1, the V gene TRBV24-1; the D gene is possibly TRBD1 (5 bases). Trimming cost V 9 bases and J 15 bases, with 17 bases left between them. Germline CDR1 KGHDR, CDR2 SFDVKD. This CDR3 contains 11 residues.

The J gene is TRBJ2-3, the V gene TRBV7-3; 10 nucleotides align to TRBD2. This CDR3 comprises 15 residues. Unmatched junction bases numbered 5, after V lost 5 bases and J lost 3 bases. Germline CDR1 reads SGHTA; CDR2 reads FQGTGA. The CDR3 nucleotides read TGTGCCAGCAGCAACTCACTAGCGGGAACAGATACGCAGTATTTT. It codes for CASSNSLAGTDTQYF.

The rearrangement links TRBV5-5 to TRBJ1-6, with a possible D match to TRBD1 (5 bases). In germline, CDR1 is SGHKS, CDR2 YYEKEE (reference sequence). The CDR3 runs to 15 residues. V was cut by 1 base and J by 8 bases, with 13 bases left in between. This chain's CDR3 is CASSLWFDRDSPLHF. The CDR3 DNA reads TGTGCCAGCAGCTTGTGGTTTGACAGAGATTCACCCCTCCACTTT. Looking up the rest from reference TRBV5-5 and TRBJ1-6 gives the full variable domain: DAGVTQSPTHLIKTRGQQVTLRCSPISGHKSVSWYQQVLGQGPQFIFQYYEKEERGRGNFPDRFSARQFPNYSSELNVNALLLGDSALYLCASSLWFDRDSPLHFGNGTRLTVT.

This clonotype was seen only a few times. A much more abundant neighbour one base away suggests this may be a read error. This chain uses TRBV9 with TRBJ1-2; TRBD1 agrees at 9 bases. CDR1 SGDLS and CDR2 YYNGEE come from the germline V gene. The CDR3 sequence is 15 residues long. CDR3: CASSVGNRGLWGSTF. For the CDR3, the DNA is TGTGCCAGCAGCGTAGGTAACAGGGGGCTGTGGGGCTCCACCTTC.

This clonotype was found many times. V and J are TRBV4-1 and TRBJ2-3, with D perhaps TRBD2 (5 bases). Germline V gene sequence: CDR1 MGHRA, CDR2 YSYEKL. The CDR3 is made up of 16 amino acids. V gave up 0 bases and J gave up 6 bases, with 16 bases separating them. CDR3 DNA: TGCGCCAGCAGCCAAGATAAAGAAGCGGTCCGGGATACGCAGTATTTT. Amino acid sequence: CASSQDKEAVRDTQYF.

This clonotype was counted ten times or more. This rearrangement joins TRBV20-1 to TRBJ1-5, with a possible D match to TRBD1 (5 bases). Germline V gives CDR1 DFQATT, CDR2 SNEGSKA (reference sequence). The V gene lost 6 bases and the J gene lost 1 base, with 10 bases spanning the gap. This CDR3 is built from 13 residues. The CDR3 DNA reads as TGCAGTGCCACAAGGGACAGCAATCAGCCCCAGCATTTT. Translation gives CSATRDSNQPQHF.

Details on this clonotype: Relative to the germline gene, one junction end is altered; a read error may explain this. The rearrangement links TRBV14 to TRBJ1-5, with TRBD1 identical over 7 bases. This CDR3 region has 14 residues. CDR1 SGHDN and CDR2 FVKESK come from the germline V gene. The CDR3 nucleotides are TGTGCCAGCAGCCGTGGAAGGGGGCCCAGCCCCAGCACTTTT. Encoded protein: CASSRGRGPSPSTF.

This clonotype was detected ten times or more. The CDR3 coding sequence is TGCGCCAGCAGCCAAGGTGGTGCCCTAACAGATACGCAGTATTTT. Its protein is CASSQGGALTDTQYF. The chain has TRBV4-3 and TRBJ2-3, with D unclear. Germline values: CDR1 LGHNA, CDR2 YSLEER. The CDR3 is 15 residues long. Trimming left V 1 base short and J 3 bases short, with 11 bases between.

With respect to this clonotype: This may arise from a read error, as a much more abundant clone is one base away. The chain combines TRBV13 with TRBJ2-3; the D gene is possibly TRBD1 (5 bases). Germline lookup yields CDR1 PRHDT and CDR2 FYEKMQ (reference sequence). The CDR3 totals 16 residues. The CDR3 loop is CASSLPSGPPTDAQYF. Written as DNA, the CDR3 is TGTGCCAGCAGCTTACCTTCCGGTCCCCCGACAGATGCGCAGTATTTT.

The chain couples TRBV11-1 to TRBJ1-5, with 10 nucleotides matching TRBD1. Germline CDR1 reads SGHAT; CDR2 reads FQDESV (reference sequence). V lost 5 bases to trimming and J lost 4 bases; unmatched junction nucleotides: 14. This CDR3 spans 18 amino acids. In DNA form, the CDR3 reads TGTGCCAGCAGCGAACGCCCCCGGGACAGGGGCTCGAATCAGCCCCAGCATTTT. This encodes CASSERPRDRGSNQPQHF.

There are many counts of this clonotype. V is TRBV4-1 and J is TRBJ2-2; D remains unclear. The CDR3 is made up of 16 amino acids. Germline loops: CDR1 MGHRA, CDR2 YSYEKL. V lost 1 base to trimming and J lost 0 bases, with 9 bases between them. The CDR3 here is CASSQVYSANTGELFF. The CDR3 DNA follows: TGCGCCAGCAGCCAAGTATACAGCGCGAACACCGGGGAGCTGTTTTTT.

This clonotype showed up just once. Germline and junction disagree at one end, which may indicate a read error. This rearrangement joins TRBV7-7 to TRBJ1-2, with 10 bases aligning to TRBD1. The germline gives CDR1 SSHAT, CDR2 FNYEAQ (reference sequence). The CDR3 is 15 amino acids. CDR3 nucleotides: TGTGCTAGCAGCTTGACCGGGACAGGGGAGGTAGGCTACACCTTC. This encodes CASSLTGTGEVGYTF.

About this clonotype itself: A much more abundant neighbour one base away suggests this may be a read error. This chain uses TRBV11-2 with TRBJ2-2, with TRBD1 as a possible D gene (7 bases). This CDR3 has 15 residues. The germline V and J ends were trimmed by 5 bases and 4 bases, with 14 bases remaining between them. Looked up from germline, CDR1 is SGHAT and CDR2 is FQNNGV. The CDR3 DNA sequence: TGTGCCAGCAGCCCCAGGGGGGCTGCCACCGGGGAGCTGTTTTTT. Translating it yields CASSPRGAATGELFF.